These 23 T cell receptor beta chains were all obtained from the same sample, sequenced in a study of T cell repertoires in cytomegalovirus infection. Antigen specificity for these receptors is unknown. TCRdb analysed the reads with MiXCR anew, one entry per CDR3 protein. Of a few hundred thousand distinct CDR3 sequences in the sample, approximately 22% were seen once. Sequences were derived from cultured PBMCs, sampled from culture after CMV antigen stimulation. These receptors were collected from a human donor in good health (CMV status not recorded). Some clones in this sample may be carry-over from other donors' samples.

V and J are TRBV5-1 and TRBJ2-2; D ambiguous. This CDR3 has 12 residues. Germline V gene lookup returns CDR1 SGHRS and CDR2 YFSETQ. V lost 2 bases and J 8 bases, leaving 7 bases between the germline ends. CDR3 sequence reads: CASSFESGELFF. DNA of the CDR3: TGCGCCAGCAGCTTTGAGAGTGGGGAGCTGTTTTTT.

The table lists this clonotype with a few counts. One end of the junction fails to match germline, which may point to a read error. The rearrangement joins TRBV6-1 to TRBJ1-1; 10 bases match TRBD1. The CDR3 is made up of 13 amino acids. The germline V gene encodes CDR1 MNHNS and CDR2 SASEGT. DNA for the CDR3: TGTGCCAGCAGTGAAGTGCGGGACAGGGGTATCCCATTT. Translation gives CASSEVRDRGIPF.

The CDR3 region has the DNA TGTGCCAGCAGCGTAGCTACGGCGAGGCTTACAGATACGCAGTATTTT. This sequence encodes CASSVATARLTDTQYF. V gene TRBV9 combines with J gene TRBJ2-3; no clear D gene. Germline loops: CDR1 SGDLS, CDR2 YYNGEE. The CDR3 has 16 amino acids. With 0 bases removed from V and 3 bases from J, the gap between germline ends came to 14 bases.

This clonotype was seen a few times. The chain has TRBV6-5 and TRBJ2-7; weak D call: TRBD1 (6 bases). This CDR3 is 13 amino acids long. V lost 5 bases, J lost 5 bases, and 13 bases lay in between. CDR1 is MNHEY, CDR2 SVGAGI, per germline. CDR3 sequence (DNA): TGTGCCAGCAGTCGATTCAGGGGTAACGAGCAGTACTTC. It codes for CASSRFRGNEQYF.

The CDR3 bases are TGCGCCAGCAGCCAAGGTCCGGGACCTAGTTACGAGCAGTACTTC. Translation: CASSQGPGPSYEQYF. The chain carries TRBV4-3 and TRBJ2-7; D possibly matches TRBD1 or TRBD2 (5 bases each). The length of the CDR3 is 15 residues. The V end was cut by 1 base, the J end by 4 bases, with 14 bases between. Per the germline V gene, CDR1 is LGHNA and CDR2 is YSLEER.

This clonotype has more than one count but fewer than ten. An end of the junction does not agree with germline; a read error may underlie this. V and J are TRBV7-7 and TRBJ2-2; the match to TRBD2 covers 11 bases. The CDR3 runs to 16 residues. Germline CDR1 reads SSHAT; CDR2 reads FNYEAQ (reference sequence). This CDR3 is CASSYGSGRATGELFF. The CDR3 nucleotides read TGTGCTAGCAGCTACGGTAGCGGGAGGGCCACCGGGGAGCTGTTTTTT.

The chain joins TRBV6-1 to TRBJ1-2; D possibly corresponds to TRBD1 (5 bases). This CDR3 region has 13 residues. Germline V gene lookup returns CDR1 MNHNS and CDR2 SASEGT. With 4 bases removed from V and 4 bases from J, the gap between germline ends came to 10 bases. The CDR3 loop reads CASSAGRGYGYTF. CDR3 bases: TGTGCCAGCAGTGCGGGGAGGGGCTATGGCTACACCTTC.

V is TRBV7-9 and J is TRBJ2-7, with TRBD2 matching 14 bases. CDR1 and CDR2 from the germline V gene are SEHNR and FQNEAQ (reference sequence). J was trimmed by 5 bases and V by 5 bases; bases with no gene match: 8. CDR3 length: 16 residues. The CDR3, as DNA: TGTGCCAGCAGCGCCCGACTAGCGGGAGGGCAGGACGAGCAGTACTTC. Translated, it gives CASSARLAGGQDEQYF. Combining the CDR3 with reference TRBV7-9 and TRBJ2-7 gives the whole variable domain DTGVSQNPRHKITKRGQNVTFRCDPISEHNRLYWYRQTLGQGPEFLTYFQNEAQLEKSRLLSDRFSAERPKGSFSTLEIQRTEQGDSAMYLCASSARLAGGQDEQYFGPGTRLTVT.

This clonotype came up many times. The chain joins TRBV6-6 to TRBJ1-6, with D maybe TRBD1 (6 bases). Germline lookup yields CDR1 MNHNY and CDR2 SVGAGI (reference sequence). The ends were cut back, 0 bases at V and 9 bases at J, with 12 bases in the middle. The CDR3 sequence is 15 residues long. The DNA for the CDR3 is TGTGCCAGCAGTTACTCGGCAGGGGTACGTTCACCCCTCCACTTT. This gives the protein CASSYSAGVRSPLHF.

V and J are TRBV12-3 or TRBV12-4 and TRBJ1-1; D gene ambiguous. V lost 8 bases and J lost 0, with 10 bases in between. This CDR3 region has 13 residues. CDR3 nucleotides: TGTGCCAGCCTTGGGTTTCTGAACACTGAAGCTTTCTTT. As protein: CASLGFLNTEAFF.

The rearrangement uses TRBV18 and TRBJ2-1; TRBD1 aligns across 9 bases. Trimming cost V 0 bases and J 8 bases; bases outside gene matches: 8. Per germline, CDR1 KGHSH and CDR2 LQKENI. The CDR3 is made up of 16 amino acids. CDR3 sequence reads: CASSPPRQGGKDEQFF. CDR3 DNA sequence: TGTGCCAGCTCACCACCTCGACAGGGGGGTAAAGATGAGCAGTTCTTC.

This clonotype has only a few counts. This sequence joins TRBV12-3 or TRBV12-4 and TRBJ1-4, with D hard to call. The CDR3 has 14 amino acids. Deletions cut 3 bases from V and 4 bases from J, with 9 bases between. The CDR3 spells CASSLSSNNEKLFF. Written as DNA, the CDR3 is TGTGCCAGCAGTTTGAGTAGCAATAATGAAAAACTGTTTTTT.

This chain links TRBV6-5 with TRBJ2-7; TRBD2 matches at 9 bases. In germline, CDR1 is MNHEY, CDR2 SVGAGI. Trimming at V came to 6 bases and at J to 4 bases, leaving 10 bases not matched to a gene. This CDR3 contains 15 residues. This chain's CDR3 is CASRPIAGALYEQYV. Here the CDR3 DNA reads TGTGCCAGCAGGCCAATAGCGGGAGCCCTATACGAGCAGTACGTC.

The chain joins TRBV2 to TRBJ1-2, with TRBD1 matching 9 bases. The ends lost 8 bases at V and 4 bases at J; junction bases unmatched: 5. Germline values: CDR1 SNHLY, CDR2 FYNNEI. The CDR3 is 13 amino acids. The CDR3 DNA sequence: TGTGCCAGCCTGGACAGGGGAGGCTATGGCTACACCTTC. Its protein is CASLDRGGYGYTF.

V is TRBV7-3 and J is TRBJ2-3; 8 nucleotides agree with TRBD1. Germline CDR1 is SGHTA and CDR2 is FQGTGA. With 0 bases clipped from V and 6 bases from J, the junction kept 11 bases outside the gene matches. This CDR3 comprises 17 residues. The chain's CDR3 is CASSLTGGTGLSDTQYF. The CDR3 region has the DNA TGTGCCAGCAGCTTAACAGGGGGGACAGGCCTATCGGATACGCAGTATTTT.

V gene TRBV11-2 combines with J gene TRBJ2-1, with D uncertain. Germline loops: CDR1 SGHAT, CDR2 FQNNGV. V lost 5 bases to trimming and J lost 3 bases, with 11 bases between them. The CDR3 totals 14 residues. The CDR3 region has the DNA TGTGCCAGCAGCCCAGAGGCCAGCTACAATGAGCAGTTCTTC. It codes for CASSPEASYNEQFF.

This clonotype was counted only a few times. This chain connects TRBV18 to TRBJ2-5; D gene ambiguous. This CDR3 spans 13 amino acids. The ends were cut back, 10 bases at V and 0 bases at J, with 12 bases in the middle. Germline V lookup: CDR1 KGHSH, CDR2 LQKENI. The CDR3 nucleotides are TGTGCCACCACCCCTGTGTACCAAGAGACCCAGTACTTC. This encodes CATTPVYQETQYF.

The chain combines TRBV7-9 with TRBJ2-2, with TRBD2 matching over 9 bases. The CDR3 runs 15 residues. Per the germline V gene, CDR1 is SEHNR and CDR2 is FQNEAQ (reference sequence). With 7 bases clipped from V and 2 bases from J, the junction kept 5 bases outside the gene matches. CDR3 in DNA: TGTGCCAGCAACCTAGCGGGAACTAACACCGGGGAGCTGTTTTTT. As protein: CASNLAGTNTGELFF.

This CDR3 reads CASSERGDSYNEQFF. Here the CDR3 DNA reads TGTGCCAGCAGTGAAAGAGGAGACTCATACAATGAGCAGTTCTTC. J is TRBJ2-1 and V is TRBV2; no clear D gene. V lost 2 bases and J 4 bases, leaving 12 bases between the germline ends. In germline, CDR1 is SNHLY, CDR2 FYNNEI. This CDR3 has 15 amino acids.

This clonotype was observed a handful of times. J is TRBJ2-6 and V is TRBV7-2; possibly TRBD1 or TRBD2 for D (5 bases each). Deletions cut 3 bases from V and 4 bases from J, with 13 bases between. This CDR3 has 16 residues. The V gene's germline CDR1 is SGHTA and CDR2 FQGNSA. The CDR3, as DNA: TGTGCCAGCAGCTTTGAGGGAACAGGAGGGGCCAACGTCCTGACTTTC. Translating gives CASSFEGTGGANVLTF. The complete variable domain, with remaining parts taken from reference TRBV7-2 and TRBJ2-6, reads GAGVSQSPSNKVTEKGKDVELRCDPISGHTALYWYRQSLGQGLEFLIYFQGNSAPDKSGLPSDRFSAERTGGSVSTLTIQRTQQEDSAVYLCASSFEGTGGANVLTFGAGSRLTVL.

The chain recombines TRBV6-2 or TRBV6-3 with TRBJ2-5, with D uncertain. The CDR3 is 14 residues long. Germline CDR1 and CDR2: MNHEY and SVGEGT. V lost 6 bases to trimming and J lost 2 bases, with 13 bases between them. The CDR3 DNA reads TGTGCCAGCAGCCCGCCGGGCCCGCAAGAGACCCAGTACTTC. It is translated as CASSPPGPQETQYF.

This clonotype occurred a few times. The V call is TRBV5-6, the J call TRBJ1-2, with 9 bases fitting TRBD1. V lost 2 bases to trimming and J lost 4 bases; unmatched junction nucleotides: 6. The CDR3 runs to 15 residues. CDR1 is SGHDT, CDR2 YYEEEE, per germline. CDR3 residues: CASSFRRQGVYGYTF. The CDR3 nucleotides are TGTGCCAGCAGCTTTCGGCGACAGGGGGTCTATGGCTACACCTTC.

The chain employs TRBV2 and TRBJ2-5; unclear D gene. Germline V gene sequence: CDR1 SNHLY, CDR2 FYNNEI. The CDR3 has 14 residues. V lost 7 bases and J lost 5, with 17 bases in between. The CDR3: CASTQRPRWETQYF. Here the CDR3 DNA reads TGTGCCAGCACCCAGAGGCCTAGATGGGAGACCCAGTACTTC.